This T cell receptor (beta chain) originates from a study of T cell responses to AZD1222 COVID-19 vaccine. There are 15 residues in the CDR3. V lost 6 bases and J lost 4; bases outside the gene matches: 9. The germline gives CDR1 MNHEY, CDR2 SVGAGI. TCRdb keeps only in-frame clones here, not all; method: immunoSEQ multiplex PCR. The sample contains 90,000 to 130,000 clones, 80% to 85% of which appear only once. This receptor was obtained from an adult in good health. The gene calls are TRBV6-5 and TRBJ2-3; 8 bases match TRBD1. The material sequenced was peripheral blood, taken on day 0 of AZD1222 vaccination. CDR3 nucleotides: TGTGCCAGCAGCCCAGGACAGGGTCTGGCAGATACGCAGTATTTT. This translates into CASSPGQGLADTQYF.